This TCR beta chain was sequenced during a study of blood T cell repertoires in COVID-19 (dated by TCRdb to 2020 to 2022). With regard to the full study: Samples from collaborators originated in the United States, Italy and Spain and spanned both the acute and convalescent phases of COVID-19. Deeply sampled blood TCRbeta repertoires from subjects exposed to, actively infected with, or recovered from COVID-19 were included in the dataset. Where available, HLA class I and class II types were taken from metadata supplied by the sample provider and were not determined by assay-based typing. The repertoires were made available in a free public database intended to serve as a resource for research on the immune response to SARS-CoV-2. The material from the prospective study consisted of cDNA or gDNA derived from T cells, B-cell-depleted T cells, or PBMCs. The sample metadata nearly always contained a de-identified subject ID, COVID-19 status, age in years and sex. Samples were obtained from the ongoing ImmuneRACE study (first 160 participants) and from 1,254 subjects provided by 6 global collaborators. What the research found in general, with its limitations: Clinical and demographic metadata were provided uncurated, with the amount varying by source and participant.

Whole blood was collected in K2EDTA tubes by collaborating institutions according to the institutions' own protocols. For TCRbeta analysis, collaborators shipped samples as frozen whole blood, isolated PBMCs, or DNA extracted from either of those sample types. Concerning this clone: The clone's antigen remains unknown. No base quality information exists; no much larger clone differs at one position.

There are 13 amino acids in the CDR3, from cysteine to phenylalanine inclusive. Left in the record is the CDR3 DNA by itself, 39 bases read in frame from the first base. After removal of 8 bases from V and 9 bases from J, the junction retains 7 bases not matched to a gene. Taken from the germline V gene, the CDR1 and CDR2 loops are MDHEN and SYDVKM. The immunoSEQ Assay, a bias-controlled multiplex PCR, was used to amplify TCRbeta CDR3 regions from genomic DNA. In the source study's methods: Nucleated cell counts per sample were estimated from amplification of reference gene primers within the assay. To quantify the absolute abundance of each unique TCRbeta CDR3 rearrangement, sequence reads were collapsed and filtered. Productive Simpson clonality was computed per sample as the square root of Simpson's diversity index over productive rearrangements. As stored in TCRdb, this immuneACCESS dataset retains in-frame rearrangements with V and J assigned. A fraction of the clones does not appear; measured against another copy, unresolved V genes explain less than half of the discrepancy, and the remainder lacks a known reason. The DNA gave D and trimming, while V, J and clone size come from that table. This sample is represented by 250,000 to 350,000 clones; approximately 90% of them were singletons. Approximately 13% of the sample rests with the top ten.

This sequence uses TRBV28 and TRBJ1-6, with 7 junctional bases fitting TRBD1. Specimen: peripheral blood. The TCR comes from a woman aged 55-70 years with acute or convalescent COVID-19. The CDR3 is CASLGQWASPLHF. Here is the DNA: TGTGCCAGCTTGGGACAGTGGGCTTCACCCCTCCACTTT.